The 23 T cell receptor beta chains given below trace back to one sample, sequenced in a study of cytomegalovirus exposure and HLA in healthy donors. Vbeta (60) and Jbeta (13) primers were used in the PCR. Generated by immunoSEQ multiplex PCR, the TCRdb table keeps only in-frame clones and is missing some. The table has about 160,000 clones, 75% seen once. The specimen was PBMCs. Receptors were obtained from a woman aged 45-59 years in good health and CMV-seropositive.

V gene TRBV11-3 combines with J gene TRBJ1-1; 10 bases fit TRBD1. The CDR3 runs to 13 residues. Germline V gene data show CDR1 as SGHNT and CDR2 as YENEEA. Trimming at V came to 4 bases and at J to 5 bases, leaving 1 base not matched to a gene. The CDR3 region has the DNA TGTGCCAGCAGCTCGGGACAGGGGACTGAAGCTTTCTTT. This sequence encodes CASSSGQGTEAFF.

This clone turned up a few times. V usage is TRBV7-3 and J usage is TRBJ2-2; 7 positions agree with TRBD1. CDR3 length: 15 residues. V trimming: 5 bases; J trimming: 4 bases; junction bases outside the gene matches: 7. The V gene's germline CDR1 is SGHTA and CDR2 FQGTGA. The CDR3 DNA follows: TGTGCCAGCAGCCCGAGACAGGGCCGCACCGGGGAGCTGTTTTTT. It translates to CASSPRQGRTGELFF.

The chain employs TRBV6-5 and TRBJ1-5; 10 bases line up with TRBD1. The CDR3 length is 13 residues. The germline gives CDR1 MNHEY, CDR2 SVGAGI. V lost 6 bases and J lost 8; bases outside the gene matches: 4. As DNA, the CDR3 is TGTGCCAGCAGCCGCGGGACAGGGGAGCCCCAGCATTTT. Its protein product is CASSRGTGEPQHF.

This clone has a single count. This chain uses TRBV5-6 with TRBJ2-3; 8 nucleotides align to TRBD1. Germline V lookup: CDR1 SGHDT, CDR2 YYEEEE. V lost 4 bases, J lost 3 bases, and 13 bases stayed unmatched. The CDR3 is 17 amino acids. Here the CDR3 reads CASSLLKIRQGTDTQYF. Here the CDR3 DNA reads TGTGCCAGCAGCCTCCTAAAAATAAGACAGGGGACAGATACGCAGTATTTT. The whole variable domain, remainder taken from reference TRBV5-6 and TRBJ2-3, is DAGVTQSPTHLIKTRGQQVTLRCSPKSGHDTVSWYQQALGQGPQFIFQYYEEEERQRGNFPDRFSGHQFPNYSSELNVNALLLGDSALYLCASSLLKIRQGTDTQYFGPGTRLTVL.

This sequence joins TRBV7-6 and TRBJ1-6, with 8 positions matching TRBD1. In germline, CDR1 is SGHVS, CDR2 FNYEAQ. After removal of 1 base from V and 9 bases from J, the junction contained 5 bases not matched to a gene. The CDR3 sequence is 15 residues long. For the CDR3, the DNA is TGTGCCAGCAGCTTAGAAGGACAGGGTACTTCACCCCTCCACTTT. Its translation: CASSLEGQGTSPLHF.

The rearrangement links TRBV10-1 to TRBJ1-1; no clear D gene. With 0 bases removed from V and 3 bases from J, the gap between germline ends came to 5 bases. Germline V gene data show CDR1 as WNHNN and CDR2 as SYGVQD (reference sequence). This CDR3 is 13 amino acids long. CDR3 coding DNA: TGCGCCAGCAGTGAGTCGGAGTACACTGAAGCTTTCTTT. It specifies CASSESEYTEAFF.

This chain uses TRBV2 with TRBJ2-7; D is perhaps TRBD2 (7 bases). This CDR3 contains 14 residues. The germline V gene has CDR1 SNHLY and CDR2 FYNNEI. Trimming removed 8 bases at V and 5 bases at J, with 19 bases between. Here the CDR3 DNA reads TGTGCCAGCCGAAGGGGGGGGGCCGGCAACGAGCAGTACTTC. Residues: CASRRGGAGNEQYF.

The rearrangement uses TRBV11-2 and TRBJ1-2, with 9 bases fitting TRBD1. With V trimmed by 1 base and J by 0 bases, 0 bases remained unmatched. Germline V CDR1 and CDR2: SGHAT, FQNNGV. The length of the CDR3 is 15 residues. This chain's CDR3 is CASSLGTGANYGYTF. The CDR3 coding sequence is TGTGCCAGCAGCTTAGGGACAGGGGCTAACTATGGCTACACCTTC.

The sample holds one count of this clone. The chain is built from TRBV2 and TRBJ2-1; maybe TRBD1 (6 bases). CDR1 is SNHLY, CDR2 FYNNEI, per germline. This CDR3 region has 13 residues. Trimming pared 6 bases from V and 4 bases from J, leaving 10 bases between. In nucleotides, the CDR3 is TGTGCCAGCAGCTTGGACAGATACAATGAGCAGTTCTTC. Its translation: CASSLDRYNEQFF.

This CDR3 reads CASRLINEQFF. DNA for the CDR3: TGTGCCAGCAGGTTAATCAATGAGCAGTTCTTC. The J gene is TRBJ2-1, the V gene TRBV6-1; no definite D call. Germline-derived CDR1 and CDR2 are MNHNS and SASEGT. V lost 6 bases and J 6 bases, leaving 6 bases between the germline ends. CDR3 length: 11 amino acids.

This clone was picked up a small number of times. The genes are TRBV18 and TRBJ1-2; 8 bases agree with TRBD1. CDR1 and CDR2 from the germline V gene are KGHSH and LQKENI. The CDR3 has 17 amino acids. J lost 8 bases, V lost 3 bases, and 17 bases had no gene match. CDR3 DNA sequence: TGTGCCAGCTCACCCTTCAAAGGACAGGGATCCGGTGGAGGCTACACCTTC. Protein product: CASSPFKGQGSGGGYTF.

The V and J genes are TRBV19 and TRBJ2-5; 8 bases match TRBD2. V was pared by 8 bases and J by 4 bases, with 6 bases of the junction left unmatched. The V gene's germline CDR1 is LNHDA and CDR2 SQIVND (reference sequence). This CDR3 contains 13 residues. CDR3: CASGVGGGETQYF. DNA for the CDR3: TGTGCCAGTGGCGTCGGGGGGGGAGAGACCCAGTACTTC.

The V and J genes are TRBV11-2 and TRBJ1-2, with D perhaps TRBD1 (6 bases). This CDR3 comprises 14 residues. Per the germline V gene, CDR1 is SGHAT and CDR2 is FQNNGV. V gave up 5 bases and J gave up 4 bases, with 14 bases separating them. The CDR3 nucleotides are TGTGCCAGCAGCCGAACAGGGTATAGCTATGGCTACACCTTC. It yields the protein CASSRTGYSYGYTF.

The CDR3 loop is CASSRLGAREKLFF. The CDR3 region has the DNA TGTGCCAGCAGTCGACTGGGGGCTCGGGAAAAACTGTTTTTT. The V gene is TRBV6-5, the J gene TRBJ1-4, with D possibly TRBD1 on 6 matching bases. From germline, CDR1 is MNHEY and CDR2 SVGAGI. V lost 5 bases, J lost 8 bases, and 15 bases lay in between. CDR3 size: 14 residues.

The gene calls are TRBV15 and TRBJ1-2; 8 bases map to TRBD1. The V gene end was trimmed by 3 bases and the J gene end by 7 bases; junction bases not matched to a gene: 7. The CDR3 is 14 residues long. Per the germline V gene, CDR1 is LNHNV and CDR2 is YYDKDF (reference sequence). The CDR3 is CATSSFQGACGYTF. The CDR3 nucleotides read TGTGCCACCAGCAGCTTTCAGGGGGCTTGTGGCTACACCTTC. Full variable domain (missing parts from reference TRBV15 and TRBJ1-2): DAMVIQNPRYQVTQFGKPVTLSCSQTLNHNVMYWYQQKSSQAPKLLFHYYDKDFNNEADTPDNFQSRRPNTSFCFLDIRSPGLGDTAMYLCATSSFQGACGYTFGSGTRLTVV.

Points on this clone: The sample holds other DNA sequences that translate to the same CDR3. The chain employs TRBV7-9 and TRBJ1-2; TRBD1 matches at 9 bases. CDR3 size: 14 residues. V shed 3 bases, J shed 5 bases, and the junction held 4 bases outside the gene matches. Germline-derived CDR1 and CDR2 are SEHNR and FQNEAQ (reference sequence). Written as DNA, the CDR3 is TGTGCCAGCAGCTTGGGACAGGGAGGATATGGCTACACCTTC. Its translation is CASSLGQGGYGYTF.

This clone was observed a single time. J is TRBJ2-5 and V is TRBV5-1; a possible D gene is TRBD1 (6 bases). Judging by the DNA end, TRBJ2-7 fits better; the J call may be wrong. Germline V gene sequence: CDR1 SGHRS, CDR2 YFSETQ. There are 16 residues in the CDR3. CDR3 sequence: CASSPRTDRPSYEQYF. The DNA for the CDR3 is TGCGCCAGCAGCCCTCGGACAGATCGGCCCTCCTACGAGCAGTACTTC.

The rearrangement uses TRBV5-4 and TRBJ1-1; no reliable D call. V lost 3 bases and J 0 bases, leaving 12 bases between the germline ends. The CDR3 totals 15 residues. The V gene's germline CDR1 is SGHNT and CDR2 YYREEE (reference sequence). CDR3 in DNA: TGTGCCAGCAGCTCCCTACCACGGGTGAACACTGAAGCTTTCTTT. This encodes CASSSLPRVNTEAFF.

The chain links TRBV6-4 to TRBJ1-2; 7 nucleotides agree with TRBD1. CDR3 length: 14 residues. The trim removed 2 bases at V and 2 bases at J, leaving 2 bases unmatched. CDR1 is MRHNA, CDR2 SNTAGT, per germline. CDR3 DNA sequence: TGTGCCAGCAGTGACCGACAGGGAAACTATGGCTACACCTTC. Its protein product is CASSDRQGNYGYTF.

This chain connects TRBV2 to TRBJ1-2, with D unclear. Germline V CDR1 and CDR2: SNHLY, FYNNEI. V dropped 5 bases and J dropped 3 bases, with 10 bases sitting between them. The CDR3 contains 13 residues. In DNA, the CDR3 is TGTGCCAGCAGTCCCGGGGAGGACTATGGCTACACCTTC. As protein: CASSPGEDYGYTF.

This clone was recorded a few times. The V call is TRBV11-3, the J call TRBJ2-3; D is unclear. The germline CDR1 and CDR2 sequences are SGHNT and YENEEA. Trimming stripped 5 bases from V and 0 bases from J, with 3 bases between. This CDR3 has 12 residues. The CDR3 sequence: CASSHSTDTQYF. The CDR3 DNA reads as TGTGCCAGCAGCCATAGCACAGATACGCAGTATTTT.

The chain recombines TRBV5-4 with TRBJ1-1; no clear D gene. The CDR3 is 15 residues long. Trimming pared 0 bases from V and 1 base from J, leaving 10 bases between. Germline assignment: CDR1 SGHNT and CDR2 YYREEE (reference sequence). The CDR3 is CASSLAKTGNTEAFF. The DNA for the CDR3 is TGTGCCAGCAGCTTGGCCAAGACGGGGAACACTGAAGCTTTCTTT.

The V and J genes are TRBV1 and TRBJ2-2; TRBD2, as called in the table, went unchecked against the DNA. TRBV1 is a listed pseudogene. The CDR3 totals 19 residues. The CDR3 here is CTTEVEASGDTINTGELFF. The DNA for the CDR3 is TGCACCACCGAAGTGGAGGCTAGCGGGGATACTATAAACACCGGGGAGCTGTTTTTT.